The source of this TCR beta chain is a study of spatial heterogeneity in lung cancer. TCR cDNA molecules each carried a unique molecular identifier. TCRdb analysed the 5' RACE reads with MiXCR anew, one entry per CDR3 protein. Here the sample spans roughly 48,000 distinct CDR3 sequences, approximately 5.7% being singletons. The J segment lost 8 bases and the V segment lost 6 bases, leaving 9 bases of the junction unmatched. Germline V gene data show CDR1 as SEHNR and CDR2 as FQNEAQ (reference sequence). The CDR3 runs to 15 residues. This clonotype was counted ten times or more. The antigen is not known. Time point specified: sample taken at primary tumor resection. Researchers sequenced whole RNA taken from tumor, nontumor lung or frozen PBMC without sorting. Samples were donated by 72 untreated early-stage non-small cell lung cancer patients. The study's findings and limits: Expanded tumor TCRs that were ubiquitous appeared in blood more at resection than follow-up.

The receptor's source is a male donor with early-stage non-small cell lung cancer. Specimen: PBMCs, collected at surgery. The chain recombines TRBV7-9 with TRBJ2-1; 11 bases match TRBD2. The CDR3 coding sequence is TGTGCCAGCAGATCTAGCGGGAGGACCATCGATGAGCAGTTCTTC. It is translated as CASRSSGRTIDEQFF.